The 24 T cell receptor beta chains presented below share a single source sample, sequenced in a study of blood T cell repertoires in COVID-19. This table comes from immunoSEQ multiplex PCR, and its TCRdb copy is limited to in-frame clones, with some not included. The sample contains about 100,000 clones, about 85% of which appear only once. Sequenced material: peripheral blood. The receptors originated from a man aged 60 to 69 with acute or convalescent COVID-19.

This clone was detected only once. V and J are TRBV7-2 and TRBJ1-2; unclear D gene. The V end lost 3 bases, the J end lost 2 bases, and 10 bases lay between the germline ends. The CDR3 runs 14 residues. Germline CDR1 is SGHTA and CDR2 is FQGNSA. CDR3 region: CASSFLGRNYGYTF. CDR3 DNA sequence: TGTGCCAGCAGCTTTCTGGGGAGGAACTATGGCTACACCTTC.

This chain joins TRBV6-4 and TRBJ1-6; no clear D. CDR3 length: 15 amino acids. The V gene lost 3 bases and the J gene lost 7 bases, with 13 bases spanning the gap. The V gene's germline CDR1 is MRHNA and CDR2 SNTAGT. This chain's CDR3 is CASSDGGLGNSPLHF. CDR3 bases: TGTGCCAGCAGTGATGGAGGGCTTGGAAATTCACCCCTCCACTTT.

The V gene is TRBV19, the J gene TRBJ2-3; TRBD2 aligns across 8 bases. The CDR3 contains 15 residues. Germline CDR1 LNHDA, CDR2 SQIVND (reference sequence). The V segment lost 3 bases and the J segment 4 bases; nucleotides outside the gene matches: 6. CDR3 protein: CASSIQAGEADTQYF. CDR3 sequence (DNA): TGTGCCAGTAGTATTCAAGCGGGAGAGGCAGATACGCAGTATTTT. Full variable domain (remainder filled in from reference TRBV19 and TRBJ2-3): DGGITQSPKYLFRKEGQNVTLSCEQNLNHDAMYWYRQDPGQGLRLIYYSQIVNDFQKGDIAEGYSVSREKKESFPLTVTSAQKNPTAFYLCASSIQAGEADTQYFGPGTRLTVL.

The gene calls are TRBV13 and TRBJ1-2; possibly TRBD1 for D (5 bases). This CDR3 has 15 residues. Germline V gene data show CDR1 as PRHDT and CDR2 as FYEKMQ (reference sequence). V gave up 8 bases and J gave up 0 bases, with 16 bases separating them. CDR3 coding DNA: TGTGCCAGCCGGAGGGGCATCCAAACTAACTATGGCTACACCTTC. It translates to CASRRGIQTNYGYTF.

V usage is TRBV19 and J usage is TRBJ1-1; D not certain. Germline CDR1 LNHDA, CDR2 SQIVND (reference sequence). This CDR3 is built from 13 residues. V shed 7 bases and J shed 4 bases, with 13 bases lying between them. This CDR3 is CASKEVVSTEAFF. CDR3 sequence (DNA): TGTGCCAGTAAAGAGGTCGTTAGCACTGAAGCTTTCTTT.

The genes are TRBV30 and TRBJ1-2, with no clear D. Germline V gives CDR1 GTSNPN, CDR2 SVGIG (reference sequence). Trimming pared 5 bases from V and 2 bases from J, leaving 9 bases between. This CDR3 comprises 12 residues. The CDR3 nucleotides read TGTGCCTGGCGGCCGGGAAACTATGGCTACACCTTC. Its protein is CAWRPGNYGYTF.

The chain uses TRBV9 and TRBJ2-5, with a tentative D call TRBD2 (7 bases). CDR1 and CDR2 (germline): SGDLS, YYNGEE. Deletions cut 3 bases from V and 7 bases from J, with 22 bases between. The CDR3 runs to 16 residues. Here the CDR3 reads CASSATQGGGSGTQYF. CDR3 nucleotides: TGTGCCAGCAGCGCGACTCAAGGGGGGGGAAGCGGGACCCAGTACTTC.

The chain has TRBV11-1 and TRBJ2-7; TRBD1 is a possible D gene (5 bases). The CDR3 runs to 12 residues. Germline V gene lookup returns CDR1 SGHAT and CDR2 FQDESV (reference sequence). V was shortened by 5 bases and J by 9 bases, with 14 bases between the two germline ends. CDR3: CASSPQGNTQYF. The CDR3 region has the DNA TGTGCCAGCAGCCCCCAGGGAAATACGCAGTACTTC.

The chain recombines TRBV6-2 or TRBV6-3 with TRBJ1-2, with TRBD1 matching over 10 bases. The trim removed 5 bases at V and 4 bases at J, leaving 7 bases unmatched. The CDR3 extends over 15 amino acids. Germline V gene data show CDR1 as MNHEY and CDR2 as SVGEGT. The CDR3 DNA sequence: TGTGCCAGCAGTCTCGGACAGGGGGAAATCTATGGCTACACCTTC. Encoded protein: CASSLGQGEIYGYTF.

This clone came up once. The rearrangement joins TRBV4-1 to TRBJ2-7, with D unresolved. The V and J ends lost 4 bases and 0 bases respectively, with 13 bases between them. Germline V gives CDR1 MGHRA, CDR2 YSYEKL. The CDR3 length is 15 residues. Here the CDR3 reads CASSLSNSLSYEQYF. The CDR3 DNA reads TGCGCCAGCAGCCTCTCGAACTCACTCTCCTACGAGCAGTACTTC.

V gene TRBV6-5 combines with J gene TRBJ2-1, with no clear D. V gave up 2 bases and J gave up 4 bases, with 6 bases separating them. Germline lookup yields CDR1 MNHEY and CDR2 SVGAGI. The CDR3 spans 13 residues. The CDR3 spells CASSYRLYNEQFF. CDR3 DNA sequence: TGTGCCAGCAGTTACAGACTTTACAATGAGCAGTTCTTC.

The genes are TRBV11-2 and TRBJ2-1; D is ambiguous. CDR1 is SGHAT and CDR2 is FQNNGV in the germline V gene. V lost 0 bases, J lost 4 bases, and 16 bases lay in between. This CDR3 is built from 17 residues. The CDR3 here is CASSLDRKPSGYNEQFF. The CDR3 region has the DNA TGTGCCAGCAGCTTAGATCGCAAGCCCTCGGGTTACAATGAGCAGTTCTTC. The entire variable domain, with the rest obtained from reference TRBV11-2 and TRBJ2-1, is as follows: EAGVAQSPRYKIIEKRQSVAFWCNPISGHATLYWYQQILGQGPKLLIQFQNNGVVDDSQLPKDRFSAERLKGVDSTLKIQPAKLEDSAVYLCASSLDRKPSGYNEQFFGPGTRLTVL.

This clone has ten or more counts. The chain combines TRBV9 with TRBJ1-2, with TRBD1 matching over 8 bases. The CDR3 runs to 14 residues. CDR1 and CDR2 from the germline V gene are SGDLS and YYNGEE. V gave up 0 bases and J gave up 8 bases; unmatched junction bases: 6. CDR3 nucleotide sequence: TGTGCCAGCAGCGTAGCGGCACAGGGGGAAGGCTACACCTTC. Translated: CASSVAAQGEGYTF.

The V and J genes are TRBV10-2 and TRBJ2-5, with a weak D call TRBD1 (6 bases). In germline, CDR1 is WSHSY, CDR2 SAAADI. V was shortened by 6 bases and J by 4 bases, with 15 bases between the two germline ends. There are 14 residues in the CDR3. The CDR3 region is CASRQGIVGETQYF. The CDR3 coding sequence is TGCGCCAGCAGACAGGGTATCGTCGGAGAGACCCAGTACTTC.

CDR3 sequence (DNA): TGTGCCAGCAGCCCAGTCACGAACACCGGGGAGCTGTTTTTT. Residues: CASSPVTNTGELFF. This chain uses TRBV3-1 (or the pseudogene TRBV3-2) with TRBJ2-2; D is undetermined. This CDR3 has 14 residues. Looked up from germline, CDR1 is LGHDT and CDR2 is YNNKEL (reference sequence). The V end lost 4 bases, the J end lost 0 bases, and 6 bases lay between the germline ends.

The chain recombines TRBV29-1 with TRBJ1-1; D is unclear. Germline V lookup: CDR1 SQVTM, CDR2 ANQGSEA. V was pared by 2 bases and J by 0 bases, with 4 bases between. CDR3 length: 12 residues. The CDR3 protein is CSVEFMNTEAFF. For the CDR3, the DNA is TGCAGCGTTGAATTTATGAACACTGAAGCTTTCTTT.

This clone has just a few counts. The genes are TRBV7-3 and TRBJ2-7, with TRBD2 matching over 13 bases. The germline CDR1 and CDR2 sequences are SGHTA and FQGTGA. The CDR3 consists of 17 residues. V lost 0 bases to trimming and J lost 0 bases; unmatched junction nucleotides: 2. CDR3 in DNA: TGTGCCAGCAGCTTAACCGGGACTAGCGGGGACTCCTACGAGCAGTACTTC. Amino acid sequence: CASSLTGTSGDSYEQYF.

The rearrangement joins TRBV7-8 to TRBJ1-4, with D possibly being TRBD1 (5 bases). V lost 2 bases, J lost 9 bases, and 16 bases lay in between. From germline, CDR1 is SGHVS and CDR2 FQNEAQ. CDR3 length: 15 residues. CDR3 loop: CASSLFGGIEKKLFF. The CDR3 DNA follows: TGTGCCAGCAGCTTATTTGGGGGGATAGAGAAAAAACTGTTTTTT.

The chain recombines TRBV27 with TRBJ1-5, with D hard to call. The germline gives CDR1 MNHEY, CDR2 SMNVEV (reference sequence). V was pared by 2 bases and J by 1 base, with 12 bases between. The CDR3 spans 16 residues. The CDR3 DNA reads TGTGCCAGCAGTTTAATAGCATCCGGCAGCAATCAGCCCCAGCATTTT. Translated: CASSLIASGSNQPQHF.

The chain links TRBV7-9 to TRBJ1-1; D gene uncertain. CDR3 length: 14 amino acids. Germline V lookup: CDR1 SEHNR, CDR2 FQNEAQ (reference sequence). The germline V and J ends were trimmed by 5 bases and 1 base, with 11 bases remaining between them. CDR3 in DNA: TGTGCCAGCAGCAAAGAGGCGGGGAACACTGAAGCTTTCTTT. Translation: CASSKEAGNTEAFF. The whole variable domain, filled in from reference TRBV7-9 and TRBJ1-1, reads DTGVSQNPRHKITKRGQNVTFRCDPISEHNRLYWYRQTLGQGPEFLTYFQNEAQLEKSRLLSDRFSAERPKGSFSTLEIQRTEQGDSAMYLCASSKEAGNTEAFFGQGTRLTVV.

The chain joins TRBV7-8 to TRBJ2-1; TRBD1 is a possible D gene (6 bases). Germline assignment: CDR1 SGHVS and CDR2 FQNEAQ. The CDR3 runs 18 residues. Trimming left V 0 bases short and J 0 bases short, with 15 bases between. The chain's CDR3 is CASSLASRQESSYNEQFF. In DNA form, the CDR3 reads TGTGCCAGCAGCTTAGCGTCCCGACAGGAAAGCTCCTACAATGAGCAGTTCTTC.

This clone was recorded once. This chain links TRBV6-5 with TRBJ1-2; D is perhaps TRBD1 (6 bases). The CDR3 has 15 amino acids. Per the germline V gene, CDR1 is MNHEY and CDR2 is SVGAGI. The V end was cut by 2 bases, the J end by 6 bases, with 16 bases between. Here the CDR3 DNA reads TGTGCCAGCAGTTACATCGGACAGCGAACGGATGGCTACACCTTC. This translates into CASSYIGQRTDGYTF.

This chain uses TRBV10-3 with TRBJ1-2; D is ambiguous. CDR1 is ENHRY and CDR2 is SYGVKD in the germline V gene. The CDR3 contains 13 residues. The V and J ends lost 4 bases and 2 bases respectively, with 8 bases between them. CDR3: CAISVKENYGYTF. The CDR3 DNA sequence: TGTGCCATCAGTGTGAAGGAGAACTATGGCTACACCTTC.

This clone was seen more than once but under ten times. The chain employs TRBV10-3 and TRBJ1-2, with TRBD1 identical over 8 bases. The CDR3 sequence is 15 residues long. The V and J ends lost 2 bases and 5 bases, in that order; junction bases with no gene match: 7. Germline lookup yields CDR1 ENHRY and CDR2 SYGVKD. CDR3 nucleotide sequence: TGTGCCATCAGTGAGCCAGGGGGCGCAGGGTATGGCTACACCTTC. As protein: CAISEPGGAGYGYTF.